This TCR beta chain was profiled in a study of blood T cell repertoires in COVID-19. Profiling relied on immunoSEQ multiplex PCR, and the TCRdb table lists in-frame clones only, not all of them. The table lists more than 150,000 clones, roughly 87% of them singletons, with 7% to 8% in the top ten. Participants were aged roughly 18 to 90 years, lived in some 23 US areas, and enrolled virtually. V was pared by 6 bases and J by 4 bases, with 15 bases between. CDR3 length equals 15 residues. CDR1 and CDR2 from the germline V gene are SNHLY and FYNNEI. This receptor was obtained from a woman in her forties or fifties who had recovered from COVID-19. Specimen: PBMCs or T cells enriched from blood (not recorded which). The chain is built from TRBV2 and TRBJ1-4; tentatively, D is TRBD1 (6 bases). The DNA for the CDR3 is TGTGCCAGCAGATTACAGGGTATTAATAATGAAAAACTGTTTTTT. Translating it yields CASRLQGINNEKLFF. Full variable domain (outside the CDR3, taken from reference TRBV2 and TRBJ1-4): EPEVTQTPSHQVTQMGQEVILRCVPISNHLYFYWYRQILGQKVEFLVSFYNNEISEKSEIFDDQFSVERPDGSNFTLKIRSTKLEDSAMYFCASRLQGINNEKLFFGSGTQLSVL.